One sample yielded the 8 T cell receptor beta chains listed below, sequenced in a study of blood T cell repertoires in COVID-19 (dated by TCRdb to the early 2020s). Libraries were constructed by the immunoSEQ multiplex PCR assay. This is the immuneACCESS table as TCRdb keeps it, with only in-frame sequences that have V and J called. A part of the clones is gone; compared with another copy, unresolved V genes explain less than half, and the rest is unexplained. A total of some 250,000 clones appear in this sample, approximately 83% of them only once. Over 1.5% of the sample rests with the top ten. Sequencing input: PBMCs or T cells enriched from blood (not recorded which). The receptors shown here come from a woman between 45 and 60 years old who had recovered from COVID-19.

The V call is TRBV9, the J call TRBJ1-1, with unresolved D. Germline V gene data show CDR1 as SGDLS and CDR2 as YYNGEE. This CDR3 is 16 amino acids long. Trimming took off 4 bases at V and 4 bases at J, with 20 bases between the two ends. The CDR3 DNA follows: TGTGCCAGCAGCCCCGGTGACCCCAGGTATTTCACTGAAGCTTTCTTT. Amino acid sequence: CASSPGDPRYFTEAFF.

The chain uses TRBV28 and TRBJ1-2; D might be TRBD1 (6 bases). This CDR3 contains 13 residues. CDR1 MDHEN and CDR2 SYDVKM come from the germline V gene. Trimming removed 5 bases at V and 2 bases at J, with 9 bases between. CDR3 DNA sequence: TGTGCCAGCAGTCGGACAGCAAACTATGGCTACACCTTC. Protein product: CASSRTANYGYTF.

This rearrangement joins TRBV7-9 to TRBJ2-3; a possible D gene is TRBD1 (6 bases). Trimming left V 2 bases short and J 1 base short, with 16 bases between. CDR1 is SEHNR, CDR2 FQNEAQ, per germline (reference sequence). CDR3 length equals 17 residues. The CDR3 sequence: CASSLSRGKSRTDTQYF. For the CDR3, the DNA is TGTGCCAGCAGCTTAAGTAGGGGGAAATCCCGCACAGATACGCAGTATTTT.

The genes are TRBV7-2 and TRBJ2-1; D is possibly TRBD2 (5 bases). The CDR3 is 14 residues long. Between the trimmed V and J ends, which lost 1 base and 7 bases, there was a span of 11 bases. CDR1 and CDR2 (germline): SGHTA, FQGNSA. This chain's CDR3 is CASSLELVSNEQFF. CDR3 in DNA: TGTGCCAGCAGCTTAGAACTAGTTAGTAATGAGCAGTTCTTC.

The CDR3 loop reads CASSLRQLNTEAFF. The CDR3 DNA sequence: TGCGCCAGCAGCTTGAGACAGTTGAACACTGAAGCTTTCTTT. This chain links TRBV5-1 with TRBJ1-1; TRBD1 is a possible D gene (5 bases). This CDR3 is built from 14 residues. The germline CDR1 and CDR2 sequences are SGHRS and YFSETQ. Trimming took off 1 base at V and 0 bases at J, with 7 bases between the two ends.

This clone was detected a few times. This rearrangement joins TRBV6-4 to TRBJ2-1; TRBD2 matches 10 bases. V dropped 5 bases and J dropped 4; count of bases not matched to a gene: 5. The CDR3 is 15 amino acids. The germline CDR1 and CDR2 sequences are MRHNA and SNTAGT. The CDR3: CASSTGTSEYNEQFF. Here the CDR3 DNA reads TGTGCCAGCAGTACGGGGACTAGCGAGTACAATGAGCAGTTCTTC.

The CDR3 here is CASSQVGIADSPLHF. The CDR3 nucleotides are TGTGCCAGCAGCCAAGTGGGTATCGCGGATTCACCCCTCCACTTT. The rearrangement uses TRBV3-1 (or the pseudogene TRBV3-2) and TRBJ1-6; no reliable D call. Trimming stripped 1 base from V and 8 bases from J, with 12 bases between. CDR3 length equals 15 residues. CDR1 and CDR2 (germline): LGHDT, YNNKEL (reference sequence).

The rearrangement joins TRBV5-1 to TRBJ2-1; D may be TRBD2 (5 bases). The CDR3 totals 14 residues. Germline assignment: CDR1 SGHRS and CDR2 YFSETQ. Trimming took off 4 bases at V and 4 bases at J, with 12 bases between the two ends. CDR3: CASSHLGEYNEQFF. The CDR3 nucleotides read TGCGCCAGCAGCCATCTGGGAGAATACAATGAGCAGTTCTTC. The full variable domain, its missing parts supplied by reference TRBV5-1 and TRBJ2-1, is KAGVTQTPRYLIKTRGQQVTLSCSPISGHRSVSWYQQTPGQGLQFLFEYFSETQRNKGNFPGRFSGRQFSNSRSEMNVSTLELGDSALYLCASSHLGEYNEQFFGPGTRLTVL.